This entry lists 23 T cell receptor beta chains sequenced from one sample in a study of CD8+ T cells in alopecia areata. Extraction of RNA preceded its reverse transcription into cDNA, which served as the sequencing template. Clones were read by immunoSEQ multiplex PCR, and TCRdb kept only the in-frame ones, dropping some. The sample holds hundreds of thousands of clones, about 62% seen once. Treatment of the sample: oral pan-JAK inhibitor, 5-10 mg twice daily. The specimen was CD4+ T cells sorted from blood, collected between weeks 51 and 54, from a patient treated with tofacitinib. Receptors were obtained from a human donor with alopecia areata.

To note about this clone: Different DNA sequences within this sample yield the same CDR3. V is TRBV5-1 and J is TRBJ2-7, with D possibly called TRBD1 or TRBD2 (5 bases each). This CDR3 comprises 13 residues. Trimming took 4 bases from V and 2 from J, leaving 10 bases between them. Germline loops: CDR1 SGHRS, CDR2 YFSETQ. The CDR3 DNA sequence: TGCGCCAGCAGCCGGGACGGAACCTACGAGCAGTACTTC. It translates to CASSRDGTYEQYF.

V usage is TRBV30 and J usage is TRBJ1-2; D ambiguous. Germline V gene sequence: CDR1 GTSNPN, CDR2 SVGIG (reference sequence). This CDR3 has 10 amino acids. Trimming pared 4 bases from V and 7 bases from J, leaving 7 bases between. The CDR3 bases are TGTGCCTGGAAGGACCCTGGCTACACCTTC. Translating it yields CAWKDPGYTF.

The rearrangement uses TRBV4-1 and TRBJ2-7; TRBD1 agrees at 10 bases. V lost 0 bases and J lost 4; bases outside the gene matches: 9. The CDR3 spans 17 residues. Germline lookup yields CDR1 MGHRA and CDR2 YSYEKL. The CDR3: CASSQDFAGQGVYEQYF. The CDR3 nucleotides read TGCGCCAGCAGCCAAGATTTCGCAGGACAGGGGGTTTACGAGCAGTACTTC.

The chain combines TRBV9 with TRBJ2-4; the match to TRBD1 covers 9 bases. CDR3 length: 18 residues. V shed 0 bases, J shed 9 bases, and the junction held 16 bases outside the gene matches. CDR1 is SGDLS, CDR2 YYNGEE, per germline. The CDR3 region is CASSVGTGATFARAIQYF. CDR3 sequence (DNA): TGTGCCAGCAGCGTAGGGACAGGGGCCACATTCGCCCGCGCCATTCAGTACTTC. The variable domain in full, with the rest retrieved from reference TRBV9 and TRBJ2-4, is DSGVTQTPKHLITATGQRVTLRCSPRSGDLSVYWYQQSLDQGLQFLIQYYNGEERAKGNILERFSAQQFPDLHSELNLSSLELGDSALYFCASSVGTGATFARAIQYFGAGTRLSVL.

V usage is TRBV4-2 and J usage is TRBJ2-1; 8 nucleotides align to TRBD2. This CDR3 comprises 15 residues. The germline V gene encodes CDR1 LGHNA and CDR2 YNFKEQ. Trimming cost V 6 bases and J 3 bases; bases outside gene matches: 7. CDR3 DNA: TGTGCCAGCAGACTCAGCGGGGGCGACTACAATGAGCAGTTCTTC. This encodes CASRLSGGDYNEQFF.

This sequence joins TRBV4-2 and TRBJ2-1; D remains ambiguous. CDR3 length: 14 amino acids. Germline assignment: CDR1 LGHNA and CDR2 YNFKEQ. Trimming took off 1 base at V and 0 bases at J, with 4 bases between the two ends. CDR3 amino acids: CASSQGSSYNEQFF. Here the CDR3 DNA reads TGTGCCAGCAGCCAAGGAAGCTCCTACAATGAGCAGTTCTTC.

In this sample, this clone turned up a few times. The chain is built from TRBV7-9 and TRBJ2-7; 7 positions match TRBD1. The V gene's germline CDR1 is SEHNR and CDR2 FQNEAQ (reference sequence). The CDR3 has 14 residues. J lost 6 bases, V lost 3 bases, and 8 bases had no gene match. CDR3 residues: CASSLNRGEGEQYF. The CDR3 nucleotides read TGTGCCAGCAGCTTGAACAGGGGTGAGGGCGAGCAGTACTTC. The variable domain in full, with the rest retrieved from reference TRBV7-9 and TRBJ2-7, is DTGVSQNPRHKITKRGQNVTFRCDPISEHNRLYWYRQTLGQGPEFLTYFQNEAQLEKSRLLSDRFSAERPKGSFSTLEIQRTEQGDSAMYLCASSLNRGEGEQYFGPGTRLTVT.

The rearrangement joins TRBV12-5 to TRBJ1-2, with 7 bases identical to TRBD1. Germline V gene sequence: CDR1 LGHNT, CDR2 FRNRAP. Trimming took 1 base from V and 4 from J; bases not matched to a gene: 12. The CDR3 covers 17 residues. In DNA, the CDR3 is TGTGCTAGTGGTTTGGACCAAACAGGGGAGACGGGCTATGGCTACACCTTC. Protein: CASGLDQTGETGYGYTF.

The CDR3: CASINPAGELFF. CDR3 coding DNA: TGTGCCAGCATCAATCCGGCCGGGGAGCTGTTTTTT. J is TRBJ2-2 and V is TRBV5-4; the D is unclear. Germline-derived CDR1 and CDR2 are SGHNT and YYREEE (reference sequence). The CDR3 is 12 residues long. Trimming removed 6 bases from V and 6 bases from J, with 9 bases in between.

V is TRBV12-5 and J is TRBJ1-1; maybe TRBD1 (6 bases). This CDR3 contains 13 residues. V lost 5 bases and J lost 4, with 11 bases in between. CDR1 LGHNT and CDR2 FRNRAP come from the germline V gene. CDR3 in DNA: TGTGCTAGTGGTGCCCAGGGGACCACTGAAGCTTTCTTT. It translates to CASGAQGTTEAFF.

The chain joins TRBV9 to TRBJ2-3; 8 bases line up with TRBD2. Per germline, CDR1 SGDLS and CDR2 YYNGEE. Germline trimming cut 0 bases from V and 1 base from J; bases unmatched to any gene: 4. CDR3 size: 16 residues. The CDR3 sequence: CASSVGSSGRTDTQYF. CDR3 coding DNA: TGTGCCAGCAGCGTAGGGTCTAGCGGGCGCACAGATACGCAGTATTTT.

In its sample, this clone was seen a few times. The gene calls are TRBV7-9 and TRBJ1-1, with D unclear. CDR1 is SEHNR and CDR2 is FQNEAQ in the germline V gene (reference sequence). The CDR3 runs to 17 residues. Trimming removed 10 bases from V and 0 bases from J, with 24 bases in between. CDR3 protein: CAIRPGSLGGMNTEAFF. The CDR3 bases are TGTGCCATCCGGCCGGGGTCCCTTGGAGGAATGAACACTGAAGCTTTCTTT.

This clone was counted a few times. The chain links TRBV29-1 to TRBJ2-1; either TRBD1 or TRBD2 may supply D (6 bases each). Germline lookup yields CDR1 SQVTM and CDR2 ANQGSEA. The CDR3 extends over 13 amino acids. V was trimmed by 6 bases and J by 7 bases, leaving 16 bases between them. In DNA, the CDR3 is TGCAGCGTGAACCCGAGGGGGGTAAATGAGCAGTTCTTC. Amino acid sequence: CSVNPRGVNEQFF.

This clone has more than one count but fewer than ten. The chain has TRBV29-1 and TRBJ1-1; no firm D call. V lost 8 bases and J 0 bases, leaving 13 bases between the germline ends. CDR3 length: 13 amino acids. Looked up from germline, CDR1 is SQVTM and CDR2 is ANQGSEA. In DNA form, the CDR3 reads TGCAGCTCGAATGAGGTTATGAACACTGAAGCTTTCTTT. This codes for CSSNEVMNTEAFF.

The chain links TRBV9 to TRBJ2-7, with 11 bases that match TRBD1. CDR3 size: 15 residues. Losses at the gene ends were 2 bases for V and 4 bases for J; bases not matched to a gene: 5. Germline CDR1 and CDR2: SGDLS and YYNGEE. In DNA, the CDR3 is TGTGCCAGCAGCGTTGAGGGACAGGGGGGTTACGAGCAGTACTTC. Its protein is CASSVEGQGGYEQYF.

In DNA form, the CDR3 reads TGCAGCGTTCTGAGGGGGCTCCTTCAGTTCTTC. Amino acids: CSVLRGLLQFF. This chain links TRBV29-1 with TRBJ2-1; 7 nucleotides agree with TRBD1. The CDR3 spans 11 residues. Germline assignment: CDR1 SQVTM and CDR2 ANQGSEA. V shed 5 bases and J 13 bases; nucleotides not matched to a gene: 8.

The chain recombines TRBV5-1 with TRBJ2-5; D ambiguous. V shed 2 bases and J shed 1 base, with 6 bases lying between them. Germline V lookup: CDR1 SGHRS, CDR2 YFSETQ. CDR3 length: 13 amino acids. The CDR3 DNA reads TGCGCCAGCAGCTTACCGGGCCAAGAGACCCAGTACTTC. It specifies CASSLPGQETQYF. The whole variable domain, remainder taken from reference TRBV5-1 and TRBJ2-5, is KAGVTQTPRYLIKTRGQQVTLSCSPISGHRSVSWYQQTPGQGLQFLFEYFSETQRNKGNFPGRFSGRQFSNSRSEMNVSTLELGDSALYLCASSLPGQETQYFGPGTRLLVL.

This chain uses TRBV29-1 with TRBJ1-1; D is unclear. The germline gives CDR1 SQVTM, CDR2 ANQGSEA. The CDR3 is 12 amino acids. V was pared by 7 bases and J by 4 bases, with 13 bases between. CDR3 in amino acids: CSAPTPGTEAFF. In DNA, the CDR3 is TGCAGCGCCCCGACCCCCGGCACTGAAGCTTTCTTT.

In its sample, this clone was seen a few times. This sequence joins TRBV25-1 and TRBJ1-1; perhaps TRBD1 as D (6 bases). Trimming removed 5 bases at V and 3 bases at J, with 13 bases between. Germline assignment: CDR1 MGHDK and CDR2 SYGVNS. This CDR3 spans 14 amino acids. CDR3 in amino acids: CASSSRGRHTEAFF. The DNA of the CDR3 is TGTGCCAGCAGTTCCCGGGGGCGGCACACTGAAGCTTTCTTT.

This clone was observed a few times. The CDR3 sequence: CASSLGVAYEQFF. The CDR3 region has the DNA TGTGCCAGCAGCTTAGGGGTAGCGTATGAGCAGTTCTTC. V is TRBV7-9 and J is TRBJ2-1, with D possibly being TRBD2 (5 bases). CDR3 length: 13 amino acids. With 1 base removed from V and 8 bases from J, the gap between germline ends came to 9 bases. CDR1 and CDR2 from the germline V gene are SEHNR and FQNEAQ (reference sequence).

The chain employs TRBV23-1 and TRBJ1-6; 7 bases are shared with TRBD1. TRBV23-1 is noted as an ORF with a role that remains uncertain. This CDR3 contains 17 residues. V shed 4 bases, J shed 7 bases, and the junction held 13 bases outside the gene matches. The CDR3 here is CASSPIAGTGENSPLHF. CDR3 DNA sequence: TGCGCCAGCAGTCCCATTGCCGGAACAGGGGAAAATTCACCCCTCCACTTT.

The chain carries TRBV5-1 and TRBJ1-5; 7 nucleotides line up with TRBD1. CDR1 SGHRS and CDR2 YFSETQ come from the germline V gene. The CDR3 covers 13 residues. Trimming cost V 4 bases and J 9 bases; bases outside gene matches: 7. CDR3 amino acids: CASSITGDGPQHF. In nucleotides, the CDR3 is TGCGCCAGCAGCATCACAGGGGACGGGCCCCAGCATTTT.

The chain combines TRBV4-1 with TRBJ1-2, with TRBD1 identical over 12 bases. The germline V gene has CDR1 MGHRA and CDR2 YSYEKL. The CDR3 sequence is 15 residues long. With 1 base clipped from V and 6 bases from J, the junction kept 3 bases outside the gene matches. The CDR3 nucleotides read TGCGCCAGCAGCCAAGCGGGACAGGGGGCGCATGGCTACACCTTC. Protein sequence: CASSQAGQGAHGYTF.